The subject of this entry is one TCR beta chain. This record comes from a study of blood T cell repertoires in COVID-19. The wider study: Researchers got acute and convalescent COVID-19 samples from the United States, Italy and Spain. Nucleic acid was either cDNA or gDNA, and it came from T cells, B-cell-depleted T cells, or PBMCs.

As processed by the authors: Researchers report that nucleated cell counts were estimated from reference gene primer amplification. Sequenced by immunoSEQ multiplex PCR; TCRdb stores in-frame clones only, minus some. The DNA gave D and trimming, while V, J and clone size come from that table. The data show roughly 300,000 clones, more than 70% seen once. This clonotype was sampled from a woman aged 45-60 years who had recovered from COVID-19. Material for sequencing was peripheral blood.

CDR3 in DNA: TGTGCCAGCAGCTTATGGGGGGGCACTGAAGCTTTCTTT. Protein: CASSLWGGTEAFF. This rearrangement joins TRBV11-2 to TRBJ1-1; TRBD1 might be the D (5 bases). With 2 bases removed from V and 4 bases from J, the gap between germline ends came to 8 bases. Germline V gene lookup returns CDR1 SGHAT and CDR2 FQNNGV. This CDR3 has 13 amino acids.